This TCR beta chain was identified in a study of T cell responses to AZD1222 COVID-19 vaccine. The CDR3 runs to 14 residues. V was clipped by 0 bases and J by 2 bases; unmatched bases: 1. Germline V gene sequence: CDR1 SGHRS, CDR2 YFSETQ. Assay: immunoSEQ multiplex PCR; the TCRdb copy retains only in-frame clones and omits some. The sample holds about 86,000 clones; roughly 90% are singletons and the top ten take about an eighth. The receptor was derived from an adult who received the AZD1222 COVID-19 vaccine. The chain recombines TRBV5-1 with TRBJ1-1, with 7 bases lining up with TRBD1. Material: peripheral blood, obtained 28 days after the second AZD1222 dose. The CDR3 protein is CASSLGDRNTEAFF. The CDR3 DNA is TGCGCCAGCAGCTTGGGGGACAGAAACACTGAAGCTTTCTTT.